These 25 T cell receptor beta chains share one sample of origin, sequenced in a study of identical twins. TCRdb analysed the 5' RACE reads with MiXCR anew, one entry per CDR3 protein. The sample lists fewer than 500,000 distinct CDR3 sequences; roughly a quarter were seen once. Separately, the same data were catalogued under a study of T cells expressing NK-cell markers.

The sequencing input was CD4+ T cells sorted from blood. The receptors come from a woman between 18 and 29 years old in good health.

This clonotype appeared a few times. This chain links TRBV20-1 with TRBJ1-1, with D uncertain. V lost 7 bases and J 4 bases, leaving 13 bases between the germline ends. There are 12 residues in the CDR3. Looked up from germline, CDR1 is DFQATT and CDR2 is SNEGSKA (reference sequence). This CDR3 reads CSVPDPGTEAFF. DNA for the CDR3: TGCAGTGTCCCAGACCCGGGCACTGAAGCTTTCTTT.

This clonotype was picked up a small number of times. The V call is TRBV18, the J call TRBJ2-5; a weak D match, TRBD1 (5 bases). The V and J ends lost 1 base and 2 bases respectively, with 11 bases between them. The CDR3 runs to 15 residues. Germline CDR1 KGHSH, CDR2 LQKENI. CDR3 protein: CASSPQYRTQETQYF. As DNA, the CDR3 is TGTGCCAGCTCACCACAGTACCGGACACAAGAGACCCAGTACTTC.

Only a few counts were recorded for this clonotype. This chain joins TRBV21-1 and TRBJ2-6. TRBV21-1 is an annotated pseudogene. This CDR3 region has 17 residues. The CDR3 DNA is TGTGCCAGCAGCAAAGGGGAAAAAGCGTCTGGGGCCAACGTCCTGACTTTC. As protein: CASSKGEKASGANVLTF.

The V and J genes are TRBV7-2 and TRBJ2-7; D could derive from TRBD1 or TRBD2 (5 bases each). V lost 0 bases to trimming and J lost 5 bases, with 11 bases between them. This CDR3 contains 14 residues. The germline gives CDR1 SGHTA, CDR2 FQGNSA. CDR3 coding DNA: TGTGCCAGCAGCTTAGCGGTGACGGGGCACGAGCAGTACTTC. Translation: CASSLAVTGHEQYF. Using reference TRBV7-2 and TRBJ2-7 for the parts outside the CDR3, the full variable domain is GAGVSQSPSNKVTEKGKDVELRCDPISGHTALYWYRQSLGQGLEFLIYFQGNSAPDKSGLPSDRFSAERTGGSVSTLTIQRTQQEDSAVYLCASSLAVTGHEQYFGPGTRLTVT.

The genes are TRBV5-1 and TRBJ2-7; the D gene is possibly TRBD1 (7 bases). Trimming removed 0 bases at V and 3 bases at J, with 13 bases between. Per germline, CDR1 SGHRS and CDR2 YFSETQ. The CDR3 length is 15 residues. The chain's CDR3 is CASSLAGGGIYEQYF. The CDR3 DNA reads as TGCGCCAGCAGCTTGGCAGGAGGGGGCATCTACGAGCAGTACTTC. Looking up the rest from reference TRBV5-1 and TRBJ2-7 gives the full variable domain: KAGVTQTPRYLIKTRGQQVTLSCSPISGHRSVSWYQQTPGQGLQFLFEYFSETQRNKGNFPGRFSGRQFSNSRSEMNVSTLELGDSALYLCASSLAGGGIYEQYFGPGTRLTVT.

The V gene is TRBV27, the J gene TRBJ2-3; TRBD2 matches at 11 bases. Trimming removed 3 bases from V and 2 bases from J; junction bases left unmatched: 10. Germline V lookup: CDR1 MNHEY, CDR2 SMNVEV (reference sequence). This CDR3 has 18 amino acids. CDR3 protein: CASSFGLAGGGATDTQYF. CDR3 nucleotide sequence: TGTGCCAGCAGTTTCGGGCTAGCGGGAGGTGGGGCCACAGATACGCAGTATTTT.

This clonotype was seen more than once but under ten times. CDR3 sequence: CASSDSGRNTEAFF. The CDR3 DNA reads as TGTGCCAGCAGTGACTCAGGGAGGAACACTGAAGCTTTCTTT. The rearrangement uses TRBV6-4 and TRBJ1-1; D is undetermined. The CDR3 is 14 residues long. Trimming stripped 0 bases from V and 1 base from J, with 6 bases between. Germline CDR1 MRHNA, CDR2 SNTAGT.

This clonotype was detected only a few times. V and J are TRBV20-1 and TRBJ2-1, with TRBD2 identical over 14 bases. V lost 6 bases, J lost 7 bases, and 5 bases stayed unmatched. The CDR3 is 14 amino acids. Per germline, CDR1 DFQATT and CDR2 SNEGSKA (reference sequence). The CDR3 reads CSAGTSGSRNEQFF. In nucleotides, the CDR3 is TGCAGTGCCGGGACTAGCGGGAGTAGGAATGAGCAGTTCTTC.

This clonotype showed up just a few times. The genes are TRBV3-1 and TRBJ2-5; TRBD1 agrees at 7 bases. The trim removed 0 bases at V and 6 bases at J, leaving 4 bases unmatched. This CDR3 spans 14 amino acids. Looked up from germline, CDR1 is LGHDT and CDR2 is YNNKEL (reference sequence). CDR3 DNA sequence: TGTGCCAGCAGCCAAGATTCAGGGGGTAAGACCCAGTACTTC. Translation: CASSQDSGGKTQYF.

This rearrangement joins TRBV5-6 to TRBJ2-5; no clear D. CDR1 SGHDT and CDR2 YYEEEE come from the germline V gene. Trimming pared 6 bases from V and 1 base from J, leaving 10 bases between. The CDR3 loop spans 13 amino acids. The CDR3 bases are TGTGCCAGCACCCCCGCACTCCAAGAGACCCAGTACTTC. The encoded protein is CASTPALQETQYF.

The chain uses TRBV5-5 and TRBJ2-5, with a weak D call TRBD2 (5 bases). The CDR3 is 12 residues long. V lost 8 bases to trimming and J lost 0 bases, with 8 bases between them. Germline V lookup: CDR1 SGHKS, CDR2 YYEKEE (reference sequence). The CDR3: CASMDYQETQYF. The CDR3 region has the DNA TGTGCCAGTATGGACTACCAAGAGACCCAGTACTTC.

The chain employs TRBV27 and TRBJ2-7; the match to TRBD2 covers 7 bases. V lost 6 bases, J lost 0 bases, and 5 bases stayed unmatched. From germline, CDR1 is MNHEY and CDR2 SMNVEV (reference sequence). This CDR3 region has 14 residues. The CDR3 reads CASRLALSSYEQYF. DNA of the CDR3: TGTGCCAGCAGACTAGCGCTGAGCTCCTACGAGCAGTACTTC.

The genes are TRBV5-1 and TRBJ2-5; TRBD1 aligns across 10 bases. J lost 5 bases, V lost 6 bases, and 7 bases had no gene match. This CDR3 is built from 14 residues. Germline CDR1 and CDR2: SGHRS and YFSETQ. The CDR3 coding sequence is TGCGCCAGCAAACCGGGACAGGGGTACGAGACCCAGTACTTC. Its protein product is CASKPGQGYETQYF.

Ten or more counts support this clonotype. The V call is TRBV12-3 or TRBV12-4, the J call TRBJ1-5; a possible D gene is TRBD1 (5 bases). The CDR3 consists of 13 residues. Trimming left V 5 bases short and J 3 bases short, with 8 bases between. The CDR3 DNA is TGTGCCAGCAGTCTGGGGACCAATCAGCCCCAGCATTTT. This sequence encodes CASSLGTNQPQHF.

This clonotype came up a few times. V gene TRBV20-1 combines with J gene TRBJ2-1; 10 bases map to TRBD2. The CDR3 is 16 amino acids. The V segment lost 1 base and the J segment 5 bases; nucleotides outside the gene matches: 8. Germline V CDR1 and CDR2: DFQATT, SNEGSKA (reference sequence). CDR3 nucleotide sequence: TGCAGTGCTAGAGCCCCGGGACTAGCGCGAGACAATGAGCAGTTCTTC. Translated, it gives CSARAPGLARDNEQFF.

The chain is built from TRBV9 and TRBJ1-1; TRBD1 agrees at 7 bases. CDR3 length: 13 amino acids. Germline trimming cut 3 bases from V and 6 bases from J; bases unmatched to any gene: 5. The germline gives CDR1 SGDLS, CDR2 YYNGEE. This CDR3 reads CASSEGTASEAFF. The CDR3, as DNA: TGTGCCAGCAGCGAGGGGACAGCGTCTGAAGCTTTCTTT.

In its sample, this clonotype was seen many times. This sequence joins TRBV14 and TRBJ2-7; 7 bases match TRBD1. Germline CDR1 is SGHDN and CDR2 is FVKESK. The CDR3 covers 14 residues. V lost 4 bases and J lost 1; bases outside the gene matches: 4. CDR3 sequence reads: CASSRQGPSYEQYF. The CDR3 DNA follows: TGTGCCAGCAGCCGACAGGGACCATCCTACGAGCAGTACTTC.

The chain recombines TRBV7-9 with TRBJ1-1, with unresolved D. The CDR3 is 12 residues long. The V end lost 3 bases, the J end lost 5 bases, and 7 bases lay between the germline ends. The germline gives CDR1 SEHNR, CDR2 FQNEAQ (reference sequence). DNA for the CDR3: TGTGCCAGCAGCTTTTCGCAGACTGAAGCTTTCTTT. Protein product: CASSFSQTEAFF.

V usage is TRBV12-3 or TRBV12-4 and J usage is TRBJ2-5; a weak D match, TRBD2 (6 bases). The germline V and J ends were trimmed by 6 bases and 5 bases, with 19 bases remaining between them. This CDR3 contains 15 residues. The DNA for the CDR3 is TGTGCCAGCAGCCCAACCCGCGGGGTTGTGGAGACCCAGTACTTC. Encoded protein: CASSPTRGVVETQYF.

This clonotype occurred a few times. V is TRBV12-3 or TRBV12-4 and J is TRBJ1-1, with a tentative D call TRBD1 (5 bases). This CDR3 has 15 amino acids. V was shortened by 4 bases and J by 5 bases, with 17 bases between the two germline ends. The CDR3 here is CASSSARGGGTEAFF. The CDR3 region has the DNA TGTGCCAGCAGTTCAGCGAGGGGTGGTGGTACTGAAGCTTTCTTT.

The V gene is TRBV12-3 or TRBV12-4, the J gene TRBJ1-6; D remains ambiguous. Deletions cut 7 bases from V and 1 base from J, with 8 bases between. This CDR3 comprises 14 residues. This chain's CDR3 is CASTQSSYNSPLHF. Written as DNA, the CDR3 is TGTGCCAGCACCCAATCTTCCTATAATTCACCCCTCCACTTT.

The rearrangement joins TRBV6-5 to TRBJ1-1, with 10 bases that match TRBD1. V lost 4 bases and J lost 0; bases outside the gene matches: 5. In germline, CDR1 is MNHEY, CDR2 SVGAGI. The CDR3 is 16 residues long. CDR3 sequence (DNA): TGTGCCAGCAGTTTCCCGGGACAGGGGATGAACACTGAAGCTTTCTTT. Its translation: CASSFPGQGMNTEAFF.

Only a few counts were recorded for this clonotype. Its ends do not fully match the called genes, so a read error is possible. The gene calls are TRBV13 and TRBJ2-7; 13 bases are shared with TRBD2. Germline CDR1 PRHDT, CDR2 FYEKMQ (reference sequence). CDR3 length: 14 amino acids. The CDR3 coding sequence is TGTGCCAGCAGAAAGGGACTAGCGGGACCAGAAATACACTTC. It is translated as CASRKGLAGPEIHF.

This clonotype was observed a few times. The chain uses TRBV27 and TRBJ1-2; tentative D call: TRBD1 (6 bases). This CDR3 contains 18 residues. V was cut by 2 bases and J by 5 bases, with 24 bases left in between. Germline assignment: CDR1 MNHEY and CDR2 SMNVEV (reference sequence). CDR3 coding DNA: TGTGCCAGCAGTTTAAGGCCCCCTTCGACAGGTTCTCAATATGGCTACACCTTC. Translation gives CASSLRPPSTGSQYGYTF.

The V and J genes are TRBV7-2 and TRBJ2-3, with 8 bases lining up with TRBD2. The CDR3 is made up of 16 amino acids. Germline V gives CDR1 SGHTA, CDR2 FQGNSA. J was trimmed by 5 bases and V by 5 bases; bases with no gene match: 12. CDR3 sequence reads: CASSRISGRLGDTQYF. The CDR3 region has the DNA TGTGCCAGCAGCCGTATAAGCGGGAGACTGGGAGATACGCAGTATTTT.